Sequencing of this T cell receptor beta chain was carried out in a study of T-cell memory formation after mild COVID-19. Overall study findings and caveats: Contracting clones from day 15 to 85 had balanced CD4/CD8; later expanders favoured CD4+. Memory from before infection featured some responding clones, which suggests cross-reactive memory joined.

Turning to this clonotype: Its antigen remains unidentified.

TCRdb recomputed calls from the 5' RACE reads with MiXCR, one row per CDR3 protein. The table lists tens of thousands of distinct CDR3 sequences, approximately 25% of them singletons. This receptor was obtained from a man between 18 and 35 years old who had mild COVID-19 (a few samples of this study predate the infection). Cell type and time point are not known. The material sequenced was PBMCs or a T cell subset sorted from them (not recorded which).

The CDR3 region has the DNA TGTGCCAGCAGCTTAGGGGGCTCCCAAGAGACCCAGTACTTC. Translating gives CASSLGGSQETQYF. The rearrangement uses TRBV7-3 and TRBJ2-5; weak D call: TRBD1 (6 bases). Trimming removed 2 bases at V and 1 base at J, with 8 bases between. The CDR3 loop spans 14 amino acids. Germline-derived CDR1 and CDR2 are SGHTA and FQGTGA.